The subject of this entry is one T cell receptor (beta chain). The antigen is not known. With 60 Vbeta and 13 Jbeta primers, the PCR was carried out. Sequencing was performed with immunoSEQ multiplex PCR; in TCRdb, only in-frame clones are kept and a portion is missing. The sample includes around 150,000 clones, approximately 78% seen only once; the top ten take more than 8%. The CDR3 extends over 19 amino acids. Trimming at V came to 2 bases and at J to 5 bases, leaving 17 bases not matched to a gene. In germline, CDR1 is GTSNPN, CDR2 SVGIG (reference sequence). This sample was included in a study of cytomegalovirus exposure and HLA in healthy donors. General observations from the study: Previous analysis showed most TCR beta V segments were productive about 90% or about 30% of the time.

The chain links TRBV30 to TRBJ2-2; 10 nucleotides line up with TRBD2. The receptor's source is a male donor in good health and CMV-seropositive. Sequenced input: PBMCs. The CDR3 DNA sequence: TGTGCCTGGAGTAGCCCCCGGGAGAGCGGGAGGGCCCGAACCGGGGAGCTGTTTTTT. It is translated as CAWSSPRESGRARTGELFF.